A few counts support the clone carrying this T cell receptor (beta chain). The target antigen is unknown. This sample is part of a study of T-cell reconstitution after alpha-beta-depleted transplantation in children. Study conclusions and caveats: Fresh T-cell production supplied most of the T-cell counts and diversity seen one year after transplant. In patients about two months after transplant, alpha-beta T cells reportedly arose from several hundred expanded graft clones. Some patients owed their high day-60 TCRbeta diversity to surviving recipient T cells and thymic progenitors.

Researchers prepared the TCRbeta library using unique molecular identifiers, the study reports. Each CDR3 protein gets one entry after TCRdb re-called the PCR reads with MiXCR. The top ten hold 14% of the sample, which has fewer than 550,000 distinct CDR3 sequences, approximately 10% seen once. The V gene lost 3 bases and the J gene lost 3 bases, with 13 bases spanning the gap. The germline gives CDR1 SGHDT, CDR2 YYEEEE. This CDR3 is 14 amino acids long. The sequences come from PBMCs, mostly from graft donor cells, collected 180 days after TCRalphabeta/CD19-depleted stem cell transplant. The receptor was isolated from a female patient between 2 and 15 years old who had a stem cell transplant for aplastic anemia, so the T cells may come from the graft donor. The chain couples TRBV5-6 to TRBJ2-7; D gene uncertain. The CDR3 DNA is TGTGCCAGCAGCTCCGCCGCTGTCGGCTACGAGCAGTACGTC. Translating it yields CASSSAAVGYEQYV.